This T cell receptor (beta chain) was sequenced for a study of cytomegalovirus exposure and HLA in healthy donors. Regarding this clone: As yet, its antigen is unknown.

The study's findings and limits: Available immune exposure information was restricted to CMV serostatus only. The listing of 150 or so TCR beta chains classed them as cytomegalovirus-associated. Being productive about 87% or about 30% of the time was typical of most TCR beta V segments in an earlier analysis.

The CDR3 is made up of 12 amino acids. The germline V gene encodes CDR1 LNHDA and CDR2 SQIVND (reference sequence). Between the trimmed V and J ends, which lost 3 bases and 6 bases, there was a span of 6 bases. Vbeta (60) and Jbeta (13) primers were used in the PCR. Some clones are missing from TCRdb's copy, which holds only in-frame ones; the method was immunoSEQ multiplex PCR. The sample has over 120,000 clones; 80% are singletons. The chain couples TRBV19 to TRBJ1-5; D is uncertain. The sequencing input was PBMCs. This clonotype originated in a man aged 45-65 years in good health and CMV-seronegative. CDR3 region: CASSMALQPQHF. The CDR3 bases are TGTGCCAGTAGTATGGCCCTTCAGCCCCAGCATTTT. Supplemented by reference TRBV19 and TRBJ1-5, the full variable domain reads DGGITQSPKYLFRKEGQNVTLSCEQNLNHDAMYWYRQDPGQGLRLIYYSQIVNDFQKGDIAEGYSVSREKKESFPLTVTSAQKNPTAFYLCASSMALQPQHFGDGTRLSIL.